Presented here are 21 T cell receptor beta chains from one specimen sequenced in a study of blood T cell repertoires in COVID-19. The method was immunoSEQ multiplex PCR; TCRdb's version includes in-frame clones alone and lacks a portion of them. The sample has fewer than 50,000 clones; around 83% are singletons. Sequencing input: peripheral blood. Receptors were obtained from a human donor in a cohort sampled during active COVID-19.

The chain employs TRBV29-1 and TRBJ2-7; 8 nucleotides agree with TRBD2. The CDR3 sequence is 15 residues long. Germline-derived CDR1 and CDR2 are SQVTM and ANQGSEA. Germline trimming cut 4 bases from V and 0 bases from J; bases unmatched to any gene: 8. The CDR3 nucleotides are TGCAGCGTTGGGCGACTAGCGCCACTCTCCTACGAGCAGTACTTC. It is translated as CSVGRLAPLSYEQYF.

The rearrangement links TRBV14 to TRBJ2-7; D is possibly TRBD2 (5 bases). CDR3 size: 14 residues. CDR1 is SGHDN and CDR2 is FVKESK in the germline V gene. V lost 1 base and J lost 0, with 7 bases in between. The CDR3 DNA reads as TGTGCCAGCAGCCAAGGCGGAGGCTCCTACGAGCAGTACTTC. Encoded protein: CASSQGGGSYEQYF.

By sample fraction, this clone is hyperexpanded (1% or more). V gene TRBV7-2 combines with J gene TRBJ1-2; 8 bases fit TRBD1. CDR1 and CDR2 (germline): SGHTA, FQGNSA. The CDR3 spans 14 residues. The V segment lost 4 bases and the J segment 4 bases; nucleotides outside the gene matches: 5. The CDR3 DNA is TGTGCCAGCAGCTCGGGACAGGAAAGCTATGGCTACACCTTC. It specifies CASSSGQESYGYTF.

This clone was seen just once. The chain has TRBV27 and TRBJ2-3; D uncertain. V lost 5 bases and J 2 bases, leaving 14 bases between the germline ends. In germline, CDR1 is MNHEY, CDR2 SMNVEV (reference sequence). The CDR3 contains 15 residues. The CDR3 coding sequence is TGTGCCAGCAGTGCGGCCCAGTCGGTCACAGATACGCAGTATTTT. It encodes CASSAAQSVTDTQYF.

In this sample, this clone turned up a few times. The chain has TRBV24-1 and TRBJ2-5; 11 nucleotides line up with TRBD2. CDR1 and CDR2 from the germline V gene are KGHDR and SFDVKD. The CDR3 runs 16 residues. V shed 4 bases, J shed 7 bases, and the junction held 10 bases outside the gene matches. CDR3 DNA sequence: TGTGCCACCAGTGACGCGACTAGCGGGAAGAGGGGGACCCAGTACTTC. This encodes CATSDATSGKRGTQYF.

V usage is TRBV5-1 and J usage is TRBJ1-4; possibly TRBD1 for D (5 bases). Germline V CDR1 and CDR2: SGHRS, YFSETQ. This CDR3 spans 14 amino acids. Trimming removed 3 bases from V and 7 bases from J, with 13 bases in between. CDR3 sequence: CASSSGGVAEKLFF. In nucleotides, the CDR3 is TGCGCCAGCAGCTCTGGGGGGGTCGCTGAAAAACTGTTTTTT.

This clone is a singleton in its sample. V and J are TRBV4-1 and TRBJ1-6, with 12 bases matching TRBD1. This CDR3 comprises 20 residues. Trimming at V came to 1 base and at J to 7 bases, leaving 14 bases not matched to a gene. Per the germline V gene, CDR1 is MGHRA and CDR2 is YSYEKL. The CDR3: CASSQVAGTGGAGWNSPLHF. DNA for the CDR3: TGCGCCAGCAGCCAAGTTGCCGGGACAGGGGGCGCCGGTTGGAATTCACCCCTCCACTTT.

V is TRBV6-2 or TRBV6-3 and J is TRBJ2-3; the D is unclear. Trimming took off 0 bases at V and 5 bases at J, with 3 bases between the two ends. This CDR3 has 12 amino acids. CDR1 and CDR2 from the germline V gene are MNHEY and SVGEGT. The chain's CDR3 is CASSYSRDTQYF. The CDR3 bases are TGTGCCAGCAGTTACTCGAGAGATACGCAGTATTTT.

This clone was picked up a small number of times. V and J are TRBV5-1 and TRBJ2-6; maybe TRBD1 (6 bases). CDR1 SGHRS and CDR2 YFSETQ come from the germline V gene. This CDR3 comprises 17 residues. The germline V and J ends were trimmed by 4 bases and 0 bases, with 14 bases remaining between them. CDR3 coding DNA: TGCGCCAGCAGCATAACCGGGACAAACTCTGGGGCCAACGTCCTGACTTTC. It translates to CASSITGTNSGANVLTF.

The chain employs TRBV6-5 and TRBJ1-5, with a tentative D call TRBD1 (5 bases). This CDR3 region has 15 residues. Trimming removed 5 bases at V and 1 base at J, with 12 bases between. Per germline, CDR1 MNHEY and CDR2 SVGAGI. The CDR3 here is CASSLTGLSNQPQHF. The CDR3 DNA sequence: TGTGCCAGCAGTCTAACAGGTTTAAGCAATCAGCCCCAGCATTTT.

The V and J genes are TRBV2 and TRBJ2-5, with 13 bases that match TRBD2. V lost 6 bases to trimming and J lost 5 bases; unmatched junction nucleotides: 9. The germline V gene has CDR1 SNHLY and CDR2 FYNNEI. This CDR3 contains 16 residues. The CDR3 sequence: CASRLGLAGDLETQYF. CDR3 in DNA: TGTGCCAGCAGGCTAGGACTAGCGGGAGATTTGGAGACCCAGTACTTC.

A few counts support this clone. The chain is built from TRBV19 and TRBJ2-7, with 11 bases lining up with TRBD1. Germline V gives CDR1 LNHDA, CDR2 SQIVND (reference sequence). The CDR3 contains 16 residues. Trimming took 5 bases from V and 4 from J; bases not matched to a gene: 10. In DNA form, the CDR3 reads TGTGCCAGTAGTCAGTGGGACAGGGGGAAGGAGTACGAGCAGTACTTC. Amino acid sequence: CASSQWDRGKEYEQYF.

This chain links TRBV11-2 with TRBJ1-3; 7 bases are shared with TRBD1. CDR3 length equals 15 residues. The J segment lost 5 bases and the V segment lost 2 bases, leaving 6 bases of the junction unmatched. CDR1 is SGHAT, CDR2 FQNNGV, per germline. The CDR3 reads CASSLNPGQRNTIYF. As DNA, the CDR3 is TGTGCCAGCAGCTTAAACCCGGGACAGAGAAACACCATATATTTT.

The chain employs TRBV14 and TRBJ1-2; 8 bases fit TRBD1. V lost 5 bases to trimming and J lost 7 bases; unmatched junction nucleotides: 6. In germline, CDR1 is SGHDN, CDR2 FVKESK. CDR3 length: 13 amino acids. CDR3 coding DNA: TGTGCCAGCAGCTCCCGGACAGGGTTTGGCTACACCTTC. Protein: CASSSRTGFGYTF. Together with reference TRBV14 and TRBJ1-2, the CDR3 gives the full variable domain: EAGVTQFPSHSVIEKGQTVTLRCDPISGHDNLYWYRRVMGKEIKFLLHFVKESKQDESGMPNNRFLAERTGGTYSTLKVQPAELEDSGVYFCASSSRTGFGYTFGSGTRLTVV.

The chain has TRBV5-6 and TRBJ1-5; 7 bases are shared with TRBD1. The CDR3 spans 15 residues. Germline CDR1 and CDR2: SGHDT and YYEEEE. V trimming: 6 bases; J trimming: 0 bases; junction bases outside the gene matches: 6. CDR3 region: CASTRRGLSNQPQHF. The CDR3 region has the DNA TGTGCCAGCACACGGAGGGGGCTTAGCAATCAGCCCCAGCATTTT.

This clone has only one observation. The rearrangement joins TRBV25-1 to TRBJ2-5; 9 bases fit TRBD2. The CDR3 is 13 residues long. Germline V gene lookup returns CDR1 MGHDK and CDR2 SYGVNS. The trim removed 5 bases at V and 12 bases at J, leaving 10 bases unmatched. DNA of the CDR3: TGTGCCAGCAGTCTCCCGGCGAGCGGGAGGAAGTACTTC. This gives the protein CASSLPASGRKYF. The entire variable domain, with the rest obtained from reference TRBV25-1 and TRBJ2-5, is as follows: EADIYQTPRYLVIGTGKKITLECSQTMGHDKMYWYQQDPGMELHLIHYSYGVNSTEKGDLSSESTVSRIRTEHFPLTLESARPSHTSQYLCASSLPASGRKYFGPGTRLLVL.

V gene TRBV12-5 combines with J gene TRBJ1-1; TRBD1 might be the D (6 bases). The germline gives CDR1 LGHNT, CDR2 FRNRAP. V lost 3 bases, J lost 5 bases, and 10 bases lay in between. This CDR3 is built from 13 residues. CDR3 bases: TGTGCTAGTGGTTTTGAGGGGGTTACTGAAGCTTTCTTT. Translation: CASGFEGVTEAFF.

The chain recombines TRBV2 with TRBJ2-3, with 7 bases matching TRBD2. The V gene end was trimmed by 8 bases and the J gene end by 0 bases; junction bases not matched to a gene: 8. The germline V gene has CDR1 SNHLY and CDR2 FYNNEI. CDR3 length: 15 residues. The CDR3 protein is CASVGLAASTDTQYF. The DNA for the CDR3 is TGTGCCAGCGTTGGGCTAGCGGCTAGCACAGATACGCAGTATTTT.

V gene TRBV15 combines with J gene TRBJ2-1; tentatively, D is TRBD1 (6 bases). V gave up 6 bases and J gave up 12 bases, with 12 bases separating them. The CDR3 runs 11 residues. CDR1 is LNHNV and CDR2 is YYDKDF in the germline V gene (reference sequence). The CDR3: CATRSDRWQFF. The CDR3 coding sequence is TGTGCCACCAGGAGCGACAGGTGGCAGTTCTTC.

The chain has TRBV15 and TRBJ2-3; TRBD1 matches 7 bases. Trimming took 0 bases from V and 7 from J; bases not matched to a gene: 1. CDR3 length equals 13 residues. Germline V lookup: CDR1 LNHNV, CDR2 YYDKDF (reference sequence). CDR3 region: CATSREQGYTQYF. The CDR3 DNA is TGTGCCACCAGCAGAGAACAGGGGTATACGCAGTATTTT.

This clone showed up just a few times. The V gene is TRBV28, the J gene TRBJ1-1; D perhaps matches TRBD1 (6 bases). Trimming removed 2 bases at V and 5 bases at J, with 15 bases between. Germline CDR1 reads MDHEN; CDR2 reads SYDVKM. The CDR3 has 15 amino acids. The DNA of the CDR3 is TGTGCCAGCAGTTTACAGGGGAGAGGAGGAACTGAAGCTTTCTTT. Amino acids: CASSLQGRGGTEAFF.